These T cell receptor beta chains were read from a single sample in a study of T-cell memory formation after mild COVID-19. TCRdb independently ran MiXCR on the 5' RACE reads; one entry per CDR3 protein. The sample has 350,000 to 500,000 distinct CDR3 sequences, 15% to 25% seen once. The sequencing sample was made of PBMCs or a T cell subset sorted from them (not recorded which). The source is an adult woman who had mild COVID-19 (a few samples of this study predate the infection). Cell type and time point are not known. The CDR3 runs from the conserved cysteine through the conserved F or W. D genes are given only for firm matches. A clone size is listed for some rows: how often the clone was seen (once, few, many), or a class if it is expanded.

v_call	clone_size	d_call	j_call	cdr3_aa	cdr3_nt
TRBV18	few	.	TRBJ2-1	CASSPGIRDEQFF	TGTGCCAGCTCACCCGGGATTAGGGATGAGCAGTTCTTC
TRBV7-2	few	TRBD1	TRBJ2-2	CASSLLGTGGSGELFF	TGTGCCAGCAGCCTATTGGGGACAGGGGGCTCCGGGGAGCTGTTTTTT
TRBV12-3/TRBV12-4	.	TRBD2	TRBJ2-5	CASRSGLAGWAGTQYF	TGTGCCAGCAGATCCGGACTAGCGGGATGGGCGGGGACCCAGTACTTC
TRBV6-2/TRBV6-3	.	TRBD2	TRBJ2-7	CASSSYRLAGSYEQYF	TGTGCCAGCAGTTCTTATCGACTAGCGGGTTCCTACGAGCAGTACTTC
TRBV7-2	few	TRBD2	TRBJ2-5	CASSLRVAGGGETQYF	TGTGCCAGCAGCTTAAGGGTGGCGGGAGGCGGAGAGACCCAGTACTTC
TRBV7-3	.	TRBD2	TRBJ2-1	CASSFLSGTHNEQFF	TGTGCCAGCAGCTTTCTTAGCGGGACTCACAATGAGCAGTTCTTC
TRBV9	.	.	TRBJ1-1	CASSVGGGRRTEAFF	TGTGCCAGCAGCGTAGGCGGGGGGCGCCGGACTGAAGCTTTCTTT
TRBV5-1	.	TRBD2	TRBJ2-7	CASSLAAGAYEQYF	TGCGCCAGCAGCTTGGCAGCGGGGGCCTACGAGCAGTACTTC
TRBV7-2	.	TRBD2	TRBJ2-5	CASSLWGLAVGIQETQYF	TGTGCCAGCAGCTTATGGGGACTAGCGGTAGGGATCCAAGAGACCCAGTACTTC
TRBV9	.	.	TRBJ2-3	CASSVEVVGRSEVTDTQYF	TGTGCCAGCAGCGTAGAGGTGGTCGGGAGAAGCGAGGTGACAGATACGCAGTATTTT
TRBV24-1	.	TRBD1	TRBJ1-5	CATSAGGAGGQPQHF	TGTGCCACCAGTGCTGGGGGGGCAGGGGGTCAGCCCCAGCATTTT
TRBV7-9	few	TRBD2	TRBJ2-1	CASSPGLAGASGDEQFF	TGTGCCAGCAGCCCTGGACTAGCGGGAGCATCAGGCGATGAGCAGTTCTTC
TRBV7-9	.	.	TRBJ2-5	CASSDRQLSETQYF	TGTGCCAGCAGCGACCGTCAATTATCCGAGACCCAGTACTTC
TRBV7-2	.	TRBD1	TRBJ2-1	CASRGQGNNEQFF	TGTGCCAGCAGGGGACAGGGGAACAATGAGCAGTTCTTC
TRBV7-2	.	TRBD1	TRBJ1-2	CASRPNLDRAGGYTF	TGTGCCAGCAGACCAAACCTGGACAGGGCAGGGGGCTACACCTTC
TRBV20-1	.	.	TRBJ2-5	CSARQGRGQETQYF	TGCAGTGCTAGACAGGGGAGGGGGCAAGAGACCCAGTACTTC
TRBV7-9	.	TRBD2	TRBJ2-2	CASSALAGSNTGELFF	TGTGCCAGCAGCGCCCTAGCGGGCTCGAACACCGGGGAGCTGTTTTTT
TRBV2	.	TRBD1	TRBJ2-5	CASSRDRDQETQYF	TGTGCCAGCAGTCGGGACAGGGACCAAGAGACCCAGTACTTC
TRBV29-1	many	TRBD2	TRBJ2-7	CSVFESGRNEQYF	TGCAGCGTTTTCGAGAGCGGGAGAAACGAGCAGTACTTC
TRBV6-4	.	TRBD2	TRBJ2-1	CARPLAGVREQFF	TGTGCCCGCCCCTTGGCGGGAGTACGGGAGCAGTTCTTC
TRBV6-6	.	.	TRBJ1-1	CASRHRENTEAFF	TGTGCCAGCAGGCATAGGGAAAACACTGAAGCTTTCTTT
TRBV6-2/TRBV6-3	few	.	TRBJ2-7	CASSYPQGGMNEQYF	TGTGCCAGCAGTTATCCCCAGGGAGGTATGAACGAGCAGTACTTC
TRBV7-8	few	.	TRBJ1-1	CASSLESHLNTEAFF	TGTGCCAGCAGCTTAGAGTCTCACCTAAACACTGAAGCTTTCTTT
TRBV3-1	few	.	TRBJ1-4	CASSPWEGEQTNEKLFF	TGTGCCAGCAGCCCGTGGGAAGGGGAGCAGACTAATGAAAAACTGTTTTTT
TRBV12-3/TRBV12-4	many	TRBD2	TRBJ2-1	CASSPSGNLRDEQFF	TGTGCCAGCAGTCCTAGCGGGAACCTCCGGGATGAGCAGTTCTTC